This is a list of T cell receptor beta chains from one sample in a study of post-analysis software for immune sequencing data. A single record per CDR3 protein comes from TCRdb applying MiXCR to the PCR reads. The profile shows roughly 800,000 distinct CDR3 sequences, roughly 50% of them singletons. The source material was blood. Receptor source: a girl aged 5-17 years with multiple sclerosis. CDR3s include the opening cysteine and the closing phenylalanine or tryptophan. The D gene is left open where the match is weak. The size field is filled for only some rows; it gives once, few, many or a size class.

DNA: TGCAGTGCCACTCCGACTAGCGGGAACTACGAGCAGTACTTC
CDR3: CSATPTSGNYEQYF
V: TRBV20-1
D: TRBD2
J: TRBJ2-7
size: .

DNA: TGTAGTGCTCGGACAGTGTCAAGCTCCTACGAGCAGTACTTC
CDR3: CSARTVSSSYEQYF
V: TRBV20-1
D: .
J: TRBJ2-7
size: .

DNA: TGTGCCAGCAGTCCCTCAGGGGGCCCCTATGGCTACACCTTC
CDR3: CASSPSGGPYGYTF
V: TRBV27
D: TRBD1
J: TRBJ1-2
size: few

DNA: TGTGCCAGCAGTGGCACAGGGGTCGGCTACACCTTC
CDR3: CASSGTGVGYTF
V: TRBV6-1
D: TRBD1
J: TRBJ1-2
size: .

DNA: TGTGCCAGCAGTTTACGGCGGGGGGCCTACGAGCAGTACTTC
CDR3: CASSLRRGAYEQYF
V: TRBV12-3/TRBV12-4
D: TRBD2
J: TRBJ2-7
size: few

DNA: TGTGCCAGCAGCCCCGGGACTAGCGGGAGATGGGCAGATACGCAGTATTTT
CDR3: CASSPGTSGRWADTQYF
V: TRBV7-9
D: TRBD2
J: TRBJ2-3
size: .

DNA: TGCGCCAGCAGCCGGATTAAGACTAGCGGGATGGCAGATACGCAGTATTTT
CDR3: CASSRIKTSGMADTQYF
V: TRBV5-1
D: TRBD2
J: TRBJ2-3
size: .

DNA: TGTGCCAGCAGCACCGGACTAGCGGGATACACCGGGGAGCTGTTTTTT
CDR3: CASSTGLAGYTGELFF
V: TRBV7-3
D: TRBD2
J: TRBJ2-2
size: .

DNA: TGTGCCAGCAGCCAAGTAGCGGGAGAAGAGACCCAGTACTTC
CDR3: CASSQVAGEETQYF
V: TRBV4-2
D: TRBD2
J: TRBJ2-5
size: few

DNA: TGTGCCAGCAGCTTAGAGGCAGCCAGCTCCTACGAGCAGTACTTC
CDR3: CASSLEAASSYEQYF
V: TRBV7-2
D: .
J: TRBJ2-7
size: many

DNA: TGTGCCAGCAGTTCCAGCGGGAGTCCCTACAATGAGCAGTTCTTC
CDR3: CASSSSGSPYNEQFF
V: TRBV3-1
D: TRBD2
J: TRBJ2-1
size: .

DNA: TGTGCCACCAGCAGAGATCCTGGAGTCCAGCGGGAGAGCTCAGATACGCAGTATTTT
CDR3: CATSRDPGVQRESSDTQYF
V: TRBV15
D: TRBD2
J: TRBJ2-3
size: .

DNA: TGCAGTGCTAGACCGGACAGTAGGTTTCAGTATTTT
CDR3: CSARPDSRFQYF
V: TRBV20-1
D: .
J: TRBJ2-3
size: .

DNA: TGTGCCAGCAGCAACAGTCCTGTCTACGAGCAGTACTTC
CDR3: CASSNSPVYEQYF
V: TRBV28
D: .
J: TRBJ2-7
size: once

DNA: TGCAGTGCTAGGCGGGAGATCGGATACGAGCAGTACTTC
CDR3: CSARREIGYEQYF
V: TRBV20-1
D: TRBD2
J: TRBJ2-7
size: .

DNA: TGTGCCAGCAGTTTCCAACAGGAATCTAGCACAGATACGCAGTATTTT
CDR3: CASSFQQESSTDTQYF
V: TRBV4-2
D: .
J: TRBJ2-3
size: few

DNA: TGTGCCAGCAGCACCCCCGACAGGGTTGATGAGCAGTTCTTC
CDR3: CASSTPDRVDEQFF
V: TRBV7-3
D: TRBD1
J: TRBJ2-1
size: few

DNA: TGTGCCAGCAGCCCCGGGACATCGACCTACGAGCAGTACTTC
CDR3: CASSPGTSTYEQYF
V: TRBV7-2
D: .
J: TRBJ2-7
size: .

DNA: TGTGCCAGCAGCCTAGTAGGAGAACCCCTCCACTTT
CDR3: CASSLVGEPLHF
V: TRBV11-2
D: .
J: TRBJ1-6
size: .

DNA: TGCAGCGTTGAACCTAGCGAATACGACAATGAGCAGTTCTTC
CDR3: CSVEPSEYDNEQFF
V: TRBV29-1
D: .
J: TRBJ2-1
size: .

DNA: TGCGCCAGCAGCTTGGAAGGGACTAAGGGCACTGAAGCTTTCTTT
CDR3: CASSLEGTKGTEAFF
V: TRBV5-1
D: .
J: TRBJ1-1
size: .

DNA: TGCAGTGCTACCAGACTAGCTGAACCTTACAGTGAGCAGTTCTTC
CDR3: CSATRLAEPYSEQFF
V: TRBV20-1
D: TRBD2
J: TRBJ2-1
size: .

DNA: TGTGCCAGCAGTTGGGTACAGGGGTATCAGCCCCAGCATTTT
CDR3: CASSWVQGYQPQHF
V: TRBV6-6
D: TRBD1
J: TRBJ1-5
size: few

DNA: TGTGCCAGCAGTTTAGCCGTCGACAAATCCTACGAGCAGTACTTC
CDR3: CASSLAVDKSYEQYF
V: TRBV27
D: .
J: TRBJ2-7
size: .

DNA: TGTGCCAGCAGTCCATCATCGAGCGGGAGGGCCTATGAGCAGTTCTTC
CDR3: CASSPSSSGRAYEQFF
V: TRBV14
D: TRBD2
J: TRBJ2-1
size: .

DNA: TGCGCCAGCAGCCAAGATCGTGCTAGCGGGATCTACAATGAGCAGTTCTTC
CDR3: CASSQDRASGIYNEQFF
V: TRBV4-1
D: TRBD2
J: TRBJ2-1
size: .

DNA: TGTGCCAGCAGTGACGTGGGGACAGGGCTCACAGATACGCAGTATTTT
CDR3: CASSDVGTGLTDTQYF
V: TRBV2
D: TRBD1
J: TRBJ2-3
size: .

DNA: TGCAGCGTTGACAACGATTTCTTT
CDR3: CSVDNDFF
V: TRBV29-1
D: .
J: TRBJ1-1
size: .

DNA: TGTGCCAGCAGCTTCCATCAGGGGGCGCGGGCTAACTATGGCTACACCTTC
CDR3: CASSFHQGARANYGYTF
V: TRBV7-8
D: TRBD1
J: TRBJ1-2
size: .

DNA: TGCAGTGCTAGCGACGGAGAAAACTATGGCTACACCTTC
CDR3: CSASDGENYGYTF
V: TRBV20-1
D: .
J: TRBJ1-2
size: .

DNA: TGCGCCAGCAGCTTGGGATCGGGACAGGGGAGTTACTACGAGCAGTACTTC
CDR3: CASSLGSGQGSYYEQYF
V: TRBV5-1
D: TRBD1
J: TRBJ2-7
size: .

DNA: TGCAGTGCTGGGACAGCAGATTACAATGAGCAGTTCTTC
CDR3: CSAGTADYNEQFF
V: TRBV20-1
D: TRBD1
J: TRBJ2-1
size: .

DNA: TGTGCCAGCGAGGCAACTAATGAAAAACTGTTTTTT
CDR3: CASEATNEKLFF
V: TRBV28
D: .
J: TRBJ1-4
size: .

DNA: TGTGCCAGCAGCCCAGGGACAGGGTGGGATACGCAGTATTTT
CDR3: CASSPGTGWDTQYF
V: TRBV7-2
D: TRBD1
J: TRBJ2-3
size: .